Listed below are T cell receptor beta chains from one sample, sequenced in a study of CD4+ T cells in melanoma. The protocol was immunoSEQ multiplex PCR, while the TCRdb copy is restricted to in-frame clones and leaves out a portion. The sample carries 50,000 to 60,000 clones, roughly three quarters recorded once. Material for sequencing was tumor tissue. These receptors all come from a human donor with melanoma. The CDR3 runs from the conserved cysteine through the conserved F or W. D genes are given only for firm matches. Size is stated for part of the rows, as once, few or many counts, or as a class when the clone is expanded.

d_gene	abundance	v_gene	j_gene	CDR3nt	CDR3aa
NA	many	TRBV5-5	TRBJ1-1	TGTGCCAGCAGCTTGGCTAGCAGGAACACTGAAGCTTTCTTT	CASSLASRNTEAFF
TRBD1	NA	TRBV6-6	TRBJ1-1	TGTGCCAGCAGGCTACAGGGGATGAACACTGAAGCTTTCTTT	CASRLQGMNTEAFF
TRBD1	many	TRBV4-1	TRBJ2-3	TGCGCCAGCAGCCCTCTTATGACAGGGATAAGCACAGATACGCAGTATTTT	CASSPLMTGISTDTQYF
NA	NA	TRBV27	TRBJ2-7	TGTGCCAGCAGTCTAAGGGGTGGGGAGCAGTACTTC	CASSLRGGEQYF
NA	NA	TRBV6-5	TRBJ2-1	TGTGCCATCACCCAAGACAGGAACGAGCAGTTCTTC	CAITQDRNEQFF
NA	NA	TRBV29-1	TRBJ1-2	TGCAGCGTTTTTGACAACAGGGCTCGCGGTGGCTACACCTTC	CSVFDNRARGGYTF
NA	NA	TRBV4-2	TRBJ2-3	TGTGCCAGCAGCCAAGTCTCCAGCGGTGGCACAGATACGCAGTATTTT	CASSQVSSGGTDTQYF
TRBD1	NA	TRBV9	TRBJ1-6	TGTGCCAGCAGCGTTCACCGGGACAGGGGGATTGCCCTCCACTTT	CASSVHRDRGIALHF
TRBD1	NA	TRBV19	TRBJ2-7	TGTGCCAGTAGTATTAGGACAGGGCCCTACGAGCAGTACTTC	CASSIRTGPYEQYF
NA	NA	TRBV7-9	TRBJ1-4	TGTGCCAGCGCTCCGGAGGGTGAAAAACTGTTTTTT	CASAPEGEKLFF
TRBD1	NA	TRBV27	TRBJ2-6	TGTGCCAGCAGTTCCCCGACAGGGGGCGGTGGGGCCAACGTCCTGACTTTC	CASSSPTGGGGANVLTF
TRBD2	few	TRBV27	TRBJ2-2	TGTGCCAGCCTACGGACTAGCGGGGGGAAGAACACCGGGGAGCTGTTTTTT	CASLRTSGGKNTGELFF
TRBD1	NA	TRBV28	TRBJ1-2	TGTGCCAGCAGTTTCGCAGGGGGCGCGGGTGGCTACACCTTC	CASSFAGGAGGYTF
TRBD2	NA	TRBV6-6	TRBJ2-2	TGTGCCAGCAGTTTGGGACTAGCTTCCGGGGAGCTGTTTTTT	CASSLGLASGELFF
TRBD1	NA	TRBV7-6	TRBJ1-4	TGTGCCAGCAGCGGAGGACAGGGCTATGAAAAACTGTTTTTT	CASSGGQGYEKLFF
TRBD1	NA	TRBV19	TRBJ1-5	TGTGCCAGTAGTTGGGACAGCGTAAATCAGCCCCAGCATTTT	CASSWDSVNQPQHF
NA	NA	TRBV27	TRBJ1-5	TGTGCCAGCAGTTTGAGGTTCCATCAGCCCCAGCATTTT	CASSLRFHQPQHF
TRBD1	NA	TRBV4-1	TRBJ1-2	TGCGCCAGCAGCCAGTACGACAGGGGCGGTGTCTATGGCTACACCTTC	CASSQYDRGGVYGYTF
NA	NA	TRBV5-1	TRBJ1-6	TGCGCCAGCAGCGGCTTCCCGACCGAGAATAATTCACCCCTCCACTTT	CASSGFPTENNSPLHF
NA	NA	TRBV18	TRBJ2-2	TGTGCCAGCTCACCACAGGGGACGAACACCGGGGAGCTGTTTTTT	CASSPQGTNTGELFF
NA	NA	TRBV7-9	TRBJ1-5	TGTGCCAGCAGCTCGTCTGCGGGCCAGCCCCAGCATTTT	CASSSSAGQPQHF
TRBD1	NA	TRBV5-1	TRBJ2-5	TGCGCCAGCAGCTCCTCGTTCGTGCAGGGGGCGGGTGAGACCCAGTACTTC	CASSSSFVQGAGETQYF
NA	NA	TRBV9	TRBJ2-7	TGTGCCAGCAGCGTCCGTTGGGAAACGGGAGAGCAGTACTTC	CASSVRWETGEQYF
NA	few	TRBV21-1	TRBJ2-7	TGTGCCAGCCCAAGCCGGCCGGGACAGGGGCCCAGGAGCTCCTACGAGCAGTACTTC	CASPSRPGQGPRSSYEQYF
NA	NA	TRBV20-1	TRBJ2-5	TGCAGTGCGTCCGGGATGGAGACCCAGTACTTC	CSASGMETQYF
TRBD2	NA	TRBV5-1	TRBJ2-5	TGCGCCAGCAGCCCGCGGACTAGCGGGGTGGAGACCCAGTACTTC	CASSPRTSGVETQYF
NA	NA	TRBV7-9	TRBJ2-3	TGTGCCAGCAGCCCCCAGGGGCGAGGCACAGATACGCAGTATTTT	CASSPQGRGTDTQYF
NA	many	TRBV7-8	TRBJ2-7	TGTGCCAGCAGCTTAGCGCTCTCCTACGAGCAGTACTTC	CASSLALSYEQYF
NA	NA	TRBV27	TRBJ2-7	TGTGCCAGCAGTTCCTTAACCTACGAGCAGTACTTC	CASSSLTYEQYF
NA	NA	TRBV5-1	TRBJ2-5	TGCGCCAGCAGCTTGGCCGTCGGGTCGCAAGAGACCCAGTACTTC	CASSLAVGSQETQYF
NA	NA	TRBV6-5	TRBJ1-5	TGTGCCAGCAGGGTGTACGGGGGGCTTAATCAGCCCCAGCATTTT	CASRVYGGLNQPQHF
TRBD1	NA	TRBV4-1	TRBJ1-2	TGCGCCAGCAGGCCGACAGGGAACTATGGCTACACCTTC	CASRPTGNYGYTF
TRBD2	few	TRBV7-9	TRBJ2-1	TGTGCCAGCAGCTTAGGGAGACTAGCGGACAATGAGCAGTTCTTC	CASSLGRLADNEQFF
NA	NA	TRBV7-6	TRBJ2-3	TGTGCCAGCAGCTTAGAGGTTCGCCCCTTGGTAGATACGCAGTATTTT	CASSLEVRPLVDTQYF
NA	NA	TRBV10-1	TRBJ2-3	TGCGCCAGCAGTGATGACGGGGGCCGGAATACGCAGTATTTT	CASSDDGGRNTQYF
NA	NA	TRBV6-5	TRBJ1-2	TGTGCCAGCACTTGGGGGGCAGTAGGCTACACCTTC	CASTWGAVGYTF
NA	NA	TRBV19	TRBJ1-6	TGTGCCAGTAGTATTGCCTTCTCGGGTTCACCCCTCCACTTT	CASSIAFSGSPLHF
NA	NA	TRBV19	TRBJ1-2	TGTGCCAGTAGTATAATCCGACAGGACCTGGAACTGTATGGCTACACCTTC	CASSIIRQDLELYGYTF
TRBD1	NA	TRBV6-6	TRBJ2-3	TGTGCCAGCAGGGGGTGGGGGACAGGGCTCACAGATACGCAGTATTTT	CASRGWGTGLTDTQYF
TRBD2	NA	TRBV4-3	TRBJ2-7	TGCGCCAGCAGCCATCAAGCGGGGGGGTCCTACGAGCAGTACTTC	CASSHQAGGSYEQYF
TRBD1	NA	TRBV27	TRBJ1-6	TGTGCCAGCAGTGTAGGGGGACAGGGGAATTCACCCCTCCACTTT	CASSVGGQGNSPLHF
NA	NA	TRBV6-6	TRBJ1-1	TGTGCCAGCAGTTACCCTCAGGTACAGACAGACACTGAAGCTTTCTTT	CASSYPQVQTDTEAFF
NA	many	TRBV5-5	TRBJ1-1	TGTGCCAGCAGTTCCTCACTGAACACTGAAGCTTTCTTT	CASSSSLNTEAFF
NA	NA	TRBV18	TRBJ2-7	TGTGCCAGCTCAGGCGACGGCAGCGAGCAGTACTTC	CASSGDGSEQYF
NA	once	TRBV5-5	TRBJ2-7	TGTGCCAGCAGCTTGGGGCCTGGCCCCTACGAGCAGTACTTC	CASSLGPGPYEQYF
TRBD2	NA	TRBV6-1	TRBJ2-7	TGTGCCAGCAGTGAGTGGGGACTATCCTACGAGCAGTACTTC	CASSEWGLSYEQYF
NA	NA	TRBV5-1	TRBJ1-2	TGCGCCAGCAGCTCTTTGGGGAGGGCCTATGGCTACACCTTC	CASSSLGRAYGYTF
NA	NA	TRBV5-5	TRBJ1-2	TGTGCCAGCAGCTTGACGGAAACGTATGGCTACACCTTC	CASSLTETYGYTF
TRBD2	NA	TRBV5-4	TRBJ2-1	TGTGCCAGCAGCTTGGGCTTTATAGCGGGGGGTAATGAGCAGTTCTTC	CASSLGFIAGGNEQFF